The 15 T cell receptor beta chains reported below all come from one sample, sequenced in a study of type 1 regulatory T cells. The study's findings and limits: Tr1 cells had a more restricted TCR repertoire than non-Tr1 cells.

No antigen is known for these receptors. In TCRdb, the reads were re-called with MiXCR into one record per CDR3 protein. This table holds under 75,000 distinct CDR3 sequences, 20% to 25% found once. The sample was cultured type 1 regulatory T (Tr1) cells, either the whole culture or a sorted fraction (not recorded which). Receptors originate from a human donor in good health.

This clonotype was seen many times. The V gene is TRBV12-3 or TRBV12-4, the J gene TRBJ2-3, with 9 bases matching TRBD2. This CDR3 comprises 15 residues. The V segment lost 6 bases and the J segment 0 bases; nucleotides outside the gene matches: 4. CDR3 coding DNA: TGTGCCAGCAGCCCTAGCGGGATAAGCACAGATACGCAGTATTTT. This gives the protein CASSPSGISTDTQYF.

This clonotype was counted a few times. The V and J genes are TRBV11-1 and TRBJ1-1, with D unresolved. The CDR3 loop spans 15 amino acids. Trimming removed 0 bases from V and 8 bases from J, with 16 bases in between. Per the germline V gene, CDR1 is SGHAT and CDR2 is FQDESV (reference sequence). CDR3 in amino acids: CASSLARALVVEAFF. CDR3 in DNA: TGTGCCAGCAGCTTAGCGCGGGCACTGGTGGTGGAAGCTTTCTTT.

This chain links TRBV6-6 with TRBJ2-5; 13 bases are a match to TRBD2. The junction had 10 bases not matched to a gene; V was cut back by 4 bases and J by 11 bases. CDR1 is MNHNY, CDR2 SVGAGI, per germline (reference sequence). The CDR3 covers 15 residues. DNA for the CDR3: TGTGCCAGCAGTTCAGGGACTAGCGGGAACAATGAGCAGTACTTC. Protein sequence: CASSSGTSGNNEQYF.

This clonotype was seen only a few times. The rearrangement links TRBV12-3 or TRBV12-4 to TRBJ1-6, with a possible D match to TRBD1 (5 bases). The V end was cut by 4 bases, the J end by 8 bases, with 18 bases between. This CDR3 has 16 residues. CDR3 sequence: CASSSDSVRVDSPLHF. As DNA, the CDR3 is TGTGCCAGCAGTTCCGACAGTGTGAGGGTCGATTCACCCCTCCACTTT.

The sample holds a few counts of this clonotype. The V and J genes are TRBV3-1 and TRBJ1-5; the D is unclear. Germline loops: CDR1 LGHDT, CDR2 YNNKEL (reference sequence). CDR3 length equals 13 residues. V gave up 0 bases and J gave up 7 bases, with 7 bases separating them. The DNA for the CDR3 is TGTGCCAGCAGCCAAGATTGGGAACAGCCCCAGCATTTT. It is translated as CASSQDWEQPQHF.

The chain is built from TRBV20-1 and TRBJ2-3; the D gene is possibly TRBD1 (6 bases). The germline V and J ends were trimmed by 5 bases and 3 bases, with 18 bases remaining between them. Germline loops: CDR1 DFQATT, CDR2 SNEGSKA (reference sequence). The CDR3 contains 15 residues. CDR3 sequence reads: CSAGSRQVQTDTQYF. CDR3 sequence (DNA): TGCAGTGCTGGGTCAAGACAGGTTCAGACAGATACGCAGTATTTT.

Only a few counts were recorded for this clonotype. This rearrangement joins TRBV12-3 or TRBV12-4 to TRBJ2-3, with D uncertain. The CDR3 runs 13 residues. Trimming stripped 5 bases from V and 6 bases from J, with 12 bases between. For the CDR3, the DNA is TGTGCCAGCAGTGTGTCGCGATCGGATACGCAGTATTTT. Its translation is CASSVSRSDTQYF.

This clonotype has just one count. The CDR3 spells CASSYSRLGRSNQPQHF. The CDR3 DNA sequence: TGTGCCAGCAGTTATAGCCGCCTTGGCCGTAGCAATCAGCCCCAGCATTTT. The chain carries TRBV6-6 and TRBJ1-5; D remains ambiguous. Trimming took 3 bases from V and 0 from J, leaving 15 bases between them. The CDR3 length is 17 residues. Germline CDR1 reads MNHNY; CDR2 reads SVGAGI (reference sequence).

This clonotype appeared a few times. The chain combines TRBV7-9 with TRBJ1-2, with D uncertain. CDR3 length equals 15 residues. Germline CDR1 reads SEHNR; CDR2 reads FQNEAQ (reference sequence). Trimming removed 2 bases from V and 8 bases from J, with 18 bases in between. This CDR3 is CASSLFLSVSSGYTF. CDR3 bases: TGTGCCAGCAGCTTATTTTTATCGGTATCAAGCGGCTACACCTTC.

Only a few counts were recorded for this clonotype. DNA for the CDR3: TGTGCCAGCAGCACATCAGGGATAAACACTGAAGCTTTCTTT. This encodes CASSTSGINTEAFF. The rearrangement joins TRBV27 to TRBJ1-1, with D possibly being TRBD1 (5 bases). V lost 6 bases and J 2 bases, leaving 13 bases between the germline ends. From germline, CDR1 is MNHEY and CDR2 SMNVEV (reference sequence). This CDR3 region has 14 residues.

Points on this clonotype: A much larger clone lies a single base off, so this may be a read error. The V gene is TRBV9, the J gene TRBJ2-3; 10 bases are shared with TRBD2. V shed 3 bases, J shed 7 bases, and the junction held 8 bases outside the gene matches. The CDR3 loop spans 15 amino acids. Germline CDR1 reads SGDLS; CDR2 reads YYNGEE. CDR3 DNA: TGTGCCAGCAGCGCCATAGCGGGAGGAAGGAATACGCAGTATTTT. It is translated as CASSAIAGGRNTQYF.

This clonotype was counted only a few times. The J gene is TRBJ2-7, the V gene TRBV12-3 or TRBV12-4; D gene unclear. The V gene lost 5 bases and the J gene lost 5 bases, with 10 bases spanning the gap. CDR3 length: 12 residues. CDR3 amino acids: CASSPNVHEQYF. The CDR3 DNA is TGTGCCAGCAGTCCCAATGTACACGAGCAGTACTTC.

V usage is TRBV20-1 and J usage is TRBJ1-1; tentative D call: TRBD1 (5 bases). CDR3 length equals 15 residues. Trimming pared 6 bases from V and 5 bases from J, leaving 22 bases between. Germline CDR1 and CDR2: DFQATT and SNEGSKA (reference sequence). The CDR3 is CSAGDGGMTWTEAFF. CDR3 DNA sequence: TGCAGTGCGGGGGACGGGGGAATGACATGGACTGAAGCTTTCTTT.

This clonotype was detected only a few times. The CDR3 DNA reads as TGCGCCAGCAGCGTGACAGGGTATACTGAAGCTTTCTTT. Its protein is CASSVTGYTEAFF. V usage is TRBV5-1 and J usage is TRBJ1-1; the match to TRBD1 covers 7 bases. The CDR3 loop spans 13 amino acids. Looked up from germline, CDR1 is SGHRS and CDR2 is YFSETQ. Trimming at V came to 4 bases and at J to 5 bases, leaving 5 bases not matched to a gene.

The V gene is TRBV12-3 or TRBV12-4, the J gene TRBJ2-3; no reliable D call. CDR3 size: 11 residues. Trimming took off 5 bases at V and 10 bases at J, with 10 bases between the two ends. The CDR3 reads CASSASGPQYF. The CDR3 region has the DNA TGTGCCAGCAGTGCTAGTGGGCCGCAGTATTTT.